This TCR beta chain was found in a study of beta chain features in type 1 diabetes (dated by TCRdb to the late 2010s). For context, the study as a whole: Patients and healthy donors did not differ in mean age, gender distribution, total cell number or subset yield. A total of 85 million to 140 million sorted cells were examined across all samples, and a strong correlation was observed between cell number per subset and RNA yield. The study compared the TCRB repertoires of sorted circulating CD4+ T cell subsets in recently diagnosed type 1 diabetes patients with those in matched healthy donors. Regulatory and stem cell-like memory subsets were isolated from only 8 patients and roughly 8 healthy donors, whereas naive and central memory subsets came from all 28 donors.

For this chain, trimming is 1 base at the V end and 8 bases at the J end, and the number of junction bases without a gene match is 6. CDR3 length: 15 amino acids, cysteine to phenylalanine. Just the 45-base CDR3 DNA is kept, in frame starting at base 1. From the germline V gene (reference sequence), CDR1 is SGHNT and CDR2 is YYREEE. The entire isolated RNA was reverse transcribed using the High Capacity cDNA Reverse Transcription Kit, and thus expressed TCRB transcripts were sequenced. Deep immunoSEQ sequencing was performed on naive, central memory and regulatory T cell samples, with an average of around 3.5 million total reads per sample. After sorted cells were lysed in RLT buffer, RNA was extracted with DNase-treated RNeasy Micro or Mini kits, with the choice depending on cell number. To prevent cross-contamination, each cell subset was processed individually, whereas patient and healthy donor samples were processed jointly. TCRB sequences were amplified from cDNA with the immunoSEQ multiplex PCR, producing 87-bp fragments spanning the CDR3 region. Sequencing of the amplicons was performed on the Illumina HiSeq platform. The study's own analysis went as follows. PCR bias was corrected computationally using synthetic template baselines, and reads within Hamming distance 2 were collapsed, with unmergeable singletons discarded. By aligning reads against IMGT, V, D and J genes, CDR3 length, and insertions or deletions at six rearrangement sites were assigned. Within each subset, clonotype counts were normalized to the number of sorted cells before true diversity and Gini coefficients were calculated with the tcR R package. The overlap coefficient, calculated on TCRB nucleotide sequences, was used to measure repertoire sharing. Out-of-frame TCRB sequences from naive cells were analyzed to stand in for the pre-selection repertoire. In its TCRdb copy, this immuneACCESS table keeps in-frame sequences only and misses some clones. Where compared with another copy, unresolved V genes explain less than half of these, and the others have no known cause. That table gives V, J and clone size, and the DNA gave D and trimming. Across this sample there are 600,000 to 650,000 clones, with about 16% seen only once. About 0.093% of the sample lies in the top ten.

This clone was counted between two and nine times. Its binding antigen is unknown. No qualities accompany the bases; no much larger clone lies one base away. Each donor gave one peripheral blood draw, averaging approximately 0.11 L, which was collected into heparinised tubes. Naive, central memory, regulatory and stem cell-like memory CD4+ T cells were sorted on a BD FACSAria II using a panel including CD45RO, CCR7, CD25, CD127, CD95 and CD27. Every sorted population had a purity above 98%. Right away, PBMCs were isolated by Lymphoprep density gradient centrifugation and were stained directly, with no culture step. To minimize batch effects, samples were stained and sorted in pairs, one healthy donor with one patient per experiment. What the work shows at the level of the full study, not this receptor alone: Shorter templates might have been favored by PCR, but patient and control samples were amplified and corrected together, so both groups would have been affected equally by any skew. The naive, central memory and regulatory TCRB repertoires appeared to resemble one another more closely among patients than among healthy donors. HLA sub-analyses involved small numbers of individuals, so any influence of HLA type on TCRB rearrangement remained unresolved. Because cDNA rather than genomic DNA was sequenced, highly expressing activated cells could have been over-represented, although no difference in activation and CD3 levels was found between groups. Fewer insertions and more nucleotide deletions at VDJ recombination sites were observed in patients with type 1 diabetes, implying thymic rearrangement abnormalities. A moderate but significant shortening of TCRB CDR3 length was observed in type 1 diabetes patients in all four CD4+ subsets.

The clonotype was recovered from a young man in good health. The rearranged segments are TRBV5-4 and TRBJ1-4, with 9 bases matching TRBD1. The sequenced sample consisted of naive CD4+ T cells from blood. The label giving this sample's cell subset or site can be read as: true naive CD4+ T cells. The CDR3 protein: CASSLRQGVGEKLFF. The nucleotides are TGTGCCAGCAGCTTGAGACAGGGGGTGGGAGAAAAACTGTTTTTT.